Listed here is a single T cell receptor beta chain. One end of the junction fails to match germline, which may point to a read error. The sample belongs to a study of blood T cell repertoires in COVID-19. The overall study: Sources were T cells, B-cell-depleted T cells, or PBMCs; the material itself was cDNA or gDNA.

Germline V gene data show CDR1 as MDHEN and CDR2 as SYDVKM. The CDR3 loop spans 13 amino acids. Source study methods: Estimation of nucleated cell counts relied on the amplification of reference gene primers. The assay was immunoSEQ multiplex PCR, and TCRdb's table has in-frame clones only and misses some. V and J calls and clone size come straight from that table; D and trimming were deduced from the DNA. The sample holds around 70,000 clones, about 88% seen once. This chain joins TRBV28 and TRBJ1-6; perhaps TRBD1 as D (6 bases). Sequencing input: peripheral blood. The sequence came from a human donor in a cohort sampled during active COVID-19. This CDR3 is CATTQGMVSSLHF. In DNA form, the CDR3 reads TGTGCCACCACACAGGGAATGGTTTCATCCCTCCACTTT.